Detailed here is one T cell receptor beta chain. Its antigen has not been determined. Qualities for individual bases were not recorded, and no much larger clone is one base off. This entry belongs to a study of blood T cell repertoires in COVID-19 (dated by TCRdb to 2020 to 2021). About the study as a whole: Collaborator samples came from the United States, Italy and Spain and covered acute and convalescent phases of COVID-19. The prospective study material was composed of cDNA or gDNA derived from T cells, B-cell-depleted T cells, or PBMCs. Subjects who had been exposed to COVID-19, were actively infected with it, or had recovered from it provided the deeply sampled blood TCRbeta repertoires that made up the dataset. The repertoires were released in a freely available public database meant as a resource for research on the immune response to SARS-CoV-2. The samples were drawn from two sources: the first 160 participants of the ongoing ImmuneRACE study, and over 1,000 subjects contributed by 6 global collaborators. The sample metadata nearly always contained a de-identified subject ID, COVID-19 status, age in years and sex. Where available, HLA class I and class II types were taken from metadata supplied by the sample provider and were not determined by assay-based typing. The full study reports these points: How much clinical and demographic metadata was included differed by source and by participant, and the metadata was provided uncurated.

TCRbeta CDR3 regions were amplified from genomic DNA using the immunoSEQ Assay, a bias-controlled multiplex PCR. In the authors' own workflow: Nucleated cell counts per sample were estimated from amplification of reference gene primers within the assay. To quantify the absolute abundance of each unique TCRbeta CDR3 rearrangement, sequence reads were collapsed and filtered. For each sample, productive Simpson clonality was calculated as the square root of Simpson's diversity index across productive rearrangements. TCRdb holds this immuneACCESS table with in-frame rearrangements only. Some clones are missing; in checked studies, unresolved V genes explain under half, and the rest has no known cause. V, J and clone size derive from that table, while D and trimming were established from the DNA sequence. This sample comprises around 270,000 clones, about four fifths of them detected only once. The top ten hold around 16% of the sample.

Compared with germline, V lacks 6 bases and J lacks 0 bases; bases without a gene match: 6. Via the germline V gene, CDR1 is MNHEY and CDR2 SVGEGT. From the cysteine up to the phenylalanine, the CDR3 has a length of 16 residues. The DNA shown is the 48-base CDR3, in frame from base 1. At one collaborating source in Seattle, patients were enrolled during active infection and were followed longitudinally through the course of disease. Collaborating institutions collected whole blood in K2EDTA tubes following their own protocols. Collaborator samples were shipped for TCRbeta analysis as frozen whole blood, isolated PBMCs, or DNA extracted from either sample type.

The chain joins TRBV6-2 or TRBV6-3 to TRBJ1-5, with 9 junctional bases fitting TRBD1. The origin of this receptor is a person in their 70s with COVID-19, enrolled during active disease. The sample was peripheral blood. CDR3 reads: CASRYRGPYSNQPQHF. The base sequence is TGTGCCAGCAGGTACAGGGGGCCCTATAGCAATCAGCCCCAGCATTTT.